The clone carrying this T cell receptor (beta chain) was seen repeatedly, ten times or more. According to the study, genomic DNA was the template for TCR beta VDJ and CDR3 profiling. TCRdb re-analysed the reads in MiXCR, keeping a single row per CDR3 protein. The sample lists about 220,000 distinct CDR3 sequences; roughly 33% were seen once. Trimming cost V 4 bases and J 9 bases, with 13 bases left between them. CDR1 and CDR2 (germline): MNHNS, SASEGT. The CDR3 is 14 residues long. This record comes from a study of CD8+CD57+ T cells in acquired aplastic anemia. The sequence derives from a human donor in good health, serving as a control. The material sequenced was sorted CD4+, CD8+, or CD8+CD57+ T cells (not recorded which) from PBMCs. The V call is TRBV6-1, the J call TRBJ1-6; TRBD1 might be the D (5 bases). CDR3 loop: CASSAQGLGSPLHF. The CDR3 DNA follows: TGTGCCAGCAGTGCCCAGGGCCTGGGTTCACCCCTCCACTTT.